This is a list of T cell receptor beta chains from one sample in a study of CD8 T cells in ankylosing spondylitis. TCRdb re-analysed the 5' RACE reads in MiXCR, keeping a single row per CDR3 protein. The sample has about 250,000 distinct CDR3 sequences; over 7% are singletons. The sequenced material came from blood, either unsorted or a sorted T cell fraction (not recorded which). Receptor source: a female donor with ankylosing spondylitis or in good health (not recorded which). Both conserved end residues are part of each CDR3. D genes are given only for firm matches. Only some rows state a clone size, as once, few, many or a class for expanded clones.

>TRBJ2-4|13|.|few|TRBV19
TGTGCCAGTAGTACCACCCCCGGGACCGGCGGGTACTTC
CASSTTPGTGGYF
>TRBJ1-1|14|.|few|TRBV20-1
TGCAGTGCTAGCGCAACCTACAGGGCTGTTGAAGCTTTCTTT
CSASATYRAVEAFF
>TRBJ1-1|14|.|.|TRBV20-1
TGCAGTGCTAGAGACCCCTTCATGGGCACTGAAGCTTTCTTT
CSARDPFMGTEAFF
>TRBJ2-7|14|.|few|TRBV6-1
TGTGCCAGCAGTGAAAGGGACGGATCCTACGAGCAGTACTTC
CASSERDGSYEQYF
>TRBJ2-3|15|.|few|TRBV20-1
TGCAGTGCTAGAGATGGGGAACAGTCCACAGATACGCAGTATTTT
CSARDGEQSTDTQYF
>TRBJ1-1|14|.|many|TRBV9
TGTGCCAGCAGCGTAGCAGGGGATGGCACTGAAGCTTTCTTT
CASSVAGDGTEAFF
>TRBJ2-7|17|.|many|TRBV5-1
TGCGCCAGCAGCTTTGTCTCGACAGTGGGTATGGTATACGAGCAGTACTTC
CASSFVSTVGMVYEQYF
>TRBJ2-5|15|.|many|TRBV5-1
TGCGCCAGCAGCGGGGGGTTAGAGTACCAAGAGACCCAGTACTTC
CASSGGLEYQETQYF
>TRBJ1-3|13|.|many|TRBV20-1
TGCAGTGCTACAGGCCTGCCAGGAAACACCATATATTTT
CSATGLPGNTIYF
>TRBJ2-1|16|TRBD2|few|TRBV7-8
TGTGCCAGCAGCTCCGGACTAGCGAGACTATACAATGAGCAGTTCTTC
CASSSGLARLYNEQFF
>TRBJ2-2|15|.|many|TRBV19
TGTGCCTCCTGGATAGGGGGAGGGCCGGCCGGGGAGCTGTTTTTT
CASWIGGGPAGELFF
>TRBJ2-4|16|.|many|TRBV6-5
TGTGCCAGCAGTTACTCCCTCCTTCTAGCCAAAAACATTCAGTACTTC
CASSYSLLLAKNIQYF
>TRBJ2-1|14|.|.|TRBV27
TGTGCCAGCAGTTCCCGAGACTCCTACAATGAGCAGTTCTTC
CASSSRDSYNEQFF
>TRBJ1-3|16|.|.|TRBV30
TGTGCCTGGAGTTTTTCCGGGCCCCGGAGTGGAAACACCATATATTTT
CAWSFSGPRSGNTIYF
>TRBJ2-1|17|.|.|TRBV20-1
TGCAGTGCTAGAGATACTAGGGCGGAGACTACCATCAATGAGCAGTTCTTC
CSARDTRAETTINEQFF
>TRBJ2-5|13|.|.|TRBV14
TGTGCCAGCAGCCACTCAGGCGAGGAGACCCAGTACTTC
CASSHSGEETQYF
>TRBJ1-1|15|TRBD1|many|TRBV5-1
TGCGCCAGCAGCCCTCCGGGACAGGGGGTCACTGAAGCTTTCTTT
CASSPPGQGVTEAFF